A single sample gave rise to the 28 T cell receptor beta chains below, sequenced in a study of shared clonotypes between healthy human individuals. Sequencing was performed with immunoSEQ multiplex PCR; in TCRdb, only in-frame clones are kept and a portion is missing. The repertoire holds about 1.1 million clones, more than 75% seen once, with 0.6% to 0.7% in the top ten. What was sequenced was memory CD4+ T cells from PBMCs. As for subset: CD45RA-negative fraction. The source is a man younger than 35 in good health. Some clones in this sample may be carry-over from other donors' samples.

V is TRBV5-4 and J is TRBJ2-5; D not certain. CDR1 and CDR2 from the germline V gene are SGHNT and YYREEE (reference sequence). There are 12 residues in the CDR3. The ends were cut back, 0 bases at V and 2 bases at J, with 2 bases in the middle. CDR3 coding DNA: TGTGCCAGCAGCTTGGAACAAGAGACCCAGTACTTC. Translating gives CASSLEQETQYF.

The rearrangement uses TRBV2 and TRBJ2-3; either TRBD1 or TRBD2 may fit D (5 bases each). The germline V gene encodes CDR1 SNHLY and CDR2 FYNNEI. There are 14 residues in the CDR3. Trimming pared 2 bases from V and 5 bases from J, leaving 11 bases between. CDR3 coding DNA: TGTGCCAGCAGTGAACGGACTCAGGGAGATACGCAGTATTTT. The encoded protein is CASSERTQGDTQYF.

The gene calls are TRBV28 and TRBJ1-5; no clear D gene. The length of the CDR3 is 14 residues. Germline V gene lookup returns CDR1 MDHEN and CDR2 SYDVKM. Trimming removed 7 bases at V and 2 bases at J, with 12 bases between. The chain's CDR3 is CASTSPSGNQPQHF. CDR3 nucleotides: TGTGCCAGCACCTCTCCCAGCGGCAATCAGCCCCAGCATTTT.

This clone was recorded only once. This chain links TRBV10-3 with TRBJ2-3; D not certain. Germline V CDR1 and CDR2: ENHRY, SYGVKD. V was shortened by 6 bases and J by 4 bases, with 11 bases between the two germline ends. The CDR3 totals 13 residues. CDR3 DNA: TGTGCCATCAGCGTTTCGAACCCAGATACGCAGTATTTT. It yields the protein CAISVSNPDTQYF.

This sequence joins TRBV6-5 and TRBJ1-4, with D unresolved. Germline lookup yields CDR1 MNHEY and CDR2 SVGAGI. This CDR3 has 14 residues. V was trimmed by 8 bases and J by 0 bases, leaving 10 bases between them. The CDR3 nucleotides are TGTGCCAGCCGCCCAGTTGCAACTAATGAAAAACTGTTTTTT. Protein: CASRPVATNEKLFF.

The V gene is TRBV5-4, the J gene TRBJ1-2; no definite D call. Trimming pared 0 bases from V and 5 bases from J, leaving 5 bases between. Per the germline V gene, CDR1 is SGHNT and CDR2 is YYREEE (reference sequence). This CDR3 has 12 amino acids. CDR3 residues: CASSLVGYGYTF. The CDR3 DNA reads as TGTGCCAGCAGCTTGGTAGGTTATGGCTACACCTTC.

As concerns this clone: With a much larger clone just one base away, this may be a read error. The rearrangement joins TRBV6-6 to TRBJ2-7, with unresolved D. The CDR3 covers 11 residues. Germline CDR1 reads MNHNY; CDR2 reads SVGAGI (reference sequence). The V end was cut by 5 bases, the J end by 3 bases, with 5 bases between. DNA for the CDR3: TGTGCCAGCAGTAACGGCTACGAGCAGTACTTC. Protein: CASSNGYEQYF.

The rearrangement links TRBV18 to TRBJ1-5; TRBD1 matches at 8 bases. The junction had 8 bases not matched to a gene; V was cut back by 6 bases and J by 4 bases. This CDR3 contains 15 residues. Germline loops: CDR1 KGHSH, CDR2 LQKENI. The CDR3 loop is CASSLDRGSNQPQHF. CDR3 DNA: TGTGCCAGCTCGTTAGACAGGGGAAGTAATCAGCCCCAGCATTTT.

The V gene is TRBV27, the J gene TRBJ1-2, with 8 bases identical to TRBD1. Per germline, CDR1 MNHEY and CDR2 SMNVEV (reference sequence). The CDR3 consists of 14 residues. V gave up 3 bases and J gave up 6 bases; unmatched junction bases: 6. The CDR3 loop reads CASSFQGALNGYTF. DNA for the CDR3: TGTGCCAGCAGTTTCCAGGGGGCGTTGAATGGCTACACCTTC.

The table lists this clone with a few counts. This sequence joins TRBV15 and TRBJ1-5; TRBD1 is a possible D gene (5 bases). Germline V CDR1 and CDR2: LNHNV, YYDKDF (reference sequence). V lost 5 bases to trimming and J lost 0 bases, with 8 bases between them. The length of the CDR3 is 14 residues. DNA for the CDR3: TGTGCCACCAGCTGGGGCCGTAGCAATCAGCCCCAGCATTTT. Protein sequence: CATSWGRSNQPQHF.

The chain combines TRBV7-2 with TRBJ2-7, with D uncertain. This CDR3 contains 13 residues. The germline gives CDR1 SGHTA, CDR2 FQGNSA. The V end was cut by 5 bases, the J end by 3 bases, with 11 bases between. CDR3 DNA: TGTGCCAGCAGCCCGAGTATCTACTACGAGCAGTACTTC. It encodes CASSPSIYYEQYF.

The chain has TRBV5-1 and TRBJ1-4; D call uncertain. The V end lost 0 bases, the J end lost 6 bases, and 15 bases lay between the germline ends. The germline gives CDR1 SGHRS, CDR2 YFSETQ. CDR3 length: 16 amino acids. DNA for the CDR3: TGCGCCAGCAGCTTGGGAGTCGTAACTGGGGATGAAAAACTGTTTTTT. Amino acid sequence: CASSLGVVTGDEKLFF.

CDR3: CAWSDGLSGNTIYF. In DNA form, the CDR3 reads TGTGCCTGGAGTGACGGACTCTCTGGAAACACCATATATTTT. The chain has TRBV30 and TRBJ1-3; D is uncertain. Per the germline V gene, CDR1 is GTSNPN and CDR2 is SVGIG (reference sequence). V lost 1 base and J lost 0, with 7 bases in between. CDR3 length: 14 residues.

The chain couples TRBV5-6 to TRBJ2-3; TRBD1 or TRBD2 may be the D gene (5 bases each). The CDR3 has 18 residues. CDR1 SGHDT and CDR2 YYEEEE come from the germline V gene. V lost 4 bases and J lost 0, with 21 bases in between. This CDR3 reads CASSTGVGTAPSTDTQYF. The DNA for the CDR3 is TGTGCCAGCAGCACCGGGGTGGGGACGGCACCTAGCACAGATACGCAGTATTTT.

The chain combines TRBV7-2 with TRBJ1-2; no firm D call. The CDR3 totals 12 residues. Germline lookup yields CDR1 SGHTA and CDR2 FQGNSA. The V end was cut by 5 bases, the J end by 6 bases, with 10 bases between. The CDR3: CASSPHLDGYTF. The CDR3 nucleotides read TGTGCCAGCAGCCCCCATTTGGATGGCTACACCTTC.

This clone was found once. CDR3 in amino acids: CASSPGQGDLIYEQYF. The CDR3 region has the DNA TGTGCCAGCTCACCAGGGCAGGGGGATCTGATCTACGAGCAGTACTTC. The rearrangement joins TRBV18 to TRBJ2-7; 7 nucleotides line up with TRBD1. Unmatched junction bases numbered 10, after V lost 2 bases and J lost 3 bases. The CDR3 extends over 16 amino acids. CDR1 and CDR2 from the germline V gene are KGHSH and LQKENI. The variable domain in full, completed from reference TRBV18 and TRBJ2-7, reads NAGVMQNPRHLVRRRGQEARLRCSPMKGHSHVYWYRQLPEEGLKFMVYLQKENIIDESGMPKERFSAEFPKEGPSILRIQQVVRGDSAAYFCASSPGQGDLIYEQYFGPGTRLTVT.

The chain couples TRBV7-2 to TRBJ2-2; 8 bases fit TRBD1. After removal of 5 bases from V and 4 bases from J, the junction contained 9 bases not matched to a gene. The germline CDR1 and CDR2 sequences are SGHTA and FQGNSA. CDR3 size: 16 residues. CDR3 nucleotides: TGTGCCAGCAGCCTCCGCCCACAGGGGGTCACCGGGGAGCTGTTTTTT. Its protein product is CASSLRPQGVTGELFF.

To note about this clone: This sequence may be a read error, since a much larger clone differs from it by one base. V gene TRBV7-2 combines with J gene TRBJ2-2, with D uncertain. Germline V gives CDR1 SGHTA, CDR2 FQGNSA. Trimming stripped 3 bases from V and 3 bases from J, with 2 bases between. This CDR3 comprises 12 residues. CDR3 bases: TGTGCCAGCAGCTTCCACACCGGGGAGCTGTTTTTT. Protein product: CASSFHTGELFF.

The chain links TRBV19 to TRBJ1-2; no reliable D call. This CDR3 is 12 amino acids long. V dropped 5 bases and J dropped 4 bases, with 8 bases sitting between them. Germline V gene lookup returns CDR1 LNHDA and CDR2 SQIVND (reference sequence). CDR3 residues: CASSEGGYGYTF. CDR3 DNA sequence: TGTGCCAGTAGTGAAGGAGGCTATGGCTACACCTTC.

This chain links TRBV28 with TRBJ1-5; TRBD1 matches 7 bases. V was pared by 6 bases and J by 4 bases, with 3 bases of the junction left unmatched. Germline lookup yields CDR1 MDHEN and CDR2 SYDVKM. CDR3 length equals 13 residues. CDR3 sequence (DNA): TGTGCCAGCAGGGGACAGACTAATCAGCCCCAGCATTTT. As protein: CASRGQTNQPQHF.

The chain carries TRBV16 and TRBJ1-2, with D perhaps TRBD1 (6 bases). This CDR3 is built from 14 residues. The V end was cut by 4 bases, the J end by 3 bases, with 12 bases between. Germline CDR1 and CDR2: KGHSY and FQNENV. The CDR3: CASSRPGQYYGYTF. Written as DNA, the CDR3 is TGTGCCAGCAGCCGACCTGGACAGTACTATGGCTACACCTTC.

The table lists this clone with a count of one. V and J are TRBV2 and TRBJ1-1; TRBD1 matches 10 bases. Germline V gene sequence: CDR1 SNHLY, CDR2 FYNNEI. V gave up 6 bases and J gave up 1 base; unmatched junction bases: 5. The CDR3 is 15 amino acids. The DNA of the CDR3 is TGTGCCAGCAGGAGGACAGGGGGTGCGAACACTGAAGCTTTCTTT. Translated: CASRRTGGANTEAFF.

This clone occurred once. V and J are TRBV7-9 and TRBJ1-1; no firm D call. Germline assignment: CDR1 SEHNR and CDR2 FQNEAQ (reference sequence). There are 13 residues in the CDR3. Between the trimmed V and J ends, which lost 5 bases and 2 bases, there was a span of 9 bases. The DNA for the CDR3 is TGTGCCAGCAGCCCCAATATCAACACTGAAGCTTTCTTT. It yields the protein CASSPNINTEAFF.

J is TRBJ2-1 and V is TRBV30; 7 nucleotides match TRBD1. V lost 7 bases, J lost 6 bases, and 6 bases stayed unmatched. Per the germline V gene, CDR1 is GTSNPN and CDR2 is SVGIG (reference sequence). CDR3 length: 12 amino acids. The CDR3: CASEDRRNEQFF. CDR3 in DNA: TGTGCCTCAGAGGACAGGCGCAATGAGCAGTTCTTC.

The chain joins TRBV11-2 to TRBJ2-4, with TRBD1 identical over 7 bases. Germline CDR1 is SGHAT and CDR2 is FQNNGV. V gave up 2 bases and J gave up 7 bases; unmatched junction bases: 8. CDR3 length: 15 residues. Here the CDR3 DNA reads TGTGCCAGCAGCTTACGACAGGGTCTCATGAACATTCAGTACTTC. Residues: CASSLRQGLMNIQYF.

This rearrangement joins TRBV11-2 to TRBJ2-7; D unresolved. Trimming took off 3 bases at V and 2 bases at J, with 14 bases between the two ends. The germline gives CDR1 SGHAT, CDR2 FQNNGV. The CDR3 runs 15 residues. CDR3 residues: CASSLRSPGPYEQYF. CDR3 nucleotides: TGTGCCAGCAGCTTGAGGTCCCCAGGACCCTACGAGCAGTACTTC.

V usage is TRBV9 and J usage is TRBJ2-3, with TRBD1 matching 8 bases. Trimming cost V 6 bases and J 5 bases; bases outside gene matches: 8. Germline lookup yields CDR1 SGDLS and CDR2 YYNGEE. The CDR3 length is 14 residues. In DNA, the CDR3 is TGTGCCAGCACCTCGGGACAGGAGTTAGATACGCAGTATTTT. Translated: CASTSGQELDTQYF.

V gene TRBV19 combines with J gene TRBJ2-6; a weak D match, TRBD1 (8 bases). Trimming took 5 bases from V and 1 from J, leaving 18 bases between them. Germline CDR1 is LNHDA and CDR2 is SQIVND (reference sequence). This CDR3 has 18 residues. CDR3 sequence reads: CASSPQTGGASGANVLTF. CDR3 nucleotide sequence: TGTGCCAGTAGTCCTCAAACAGGGGGGGCATCTGGGGCCAACGTCCTGACTTTC.